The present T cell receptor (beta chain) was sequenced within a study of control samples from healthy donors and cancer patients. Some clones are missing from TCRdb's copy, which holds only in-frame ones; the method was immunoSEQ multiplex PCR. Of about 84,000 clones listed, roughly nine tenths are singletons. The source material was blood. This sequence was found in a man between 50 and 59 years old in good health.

CDR3 DNA sequence: TGTGCCAGCAGCGTAGAGGTTACCGGGGAGCTGTTTTTT. Protein: CASSVEVTGELFF. V and J are TRBV9 and TRBJ2-2; no firm D call. The germline CDR1 and CDR2 sequences are SGDLS and YYNGEE. Trimming cost V 0 bases and J 5 bases, with 5 bases left between them. The CDR3 is 13 amino acids.